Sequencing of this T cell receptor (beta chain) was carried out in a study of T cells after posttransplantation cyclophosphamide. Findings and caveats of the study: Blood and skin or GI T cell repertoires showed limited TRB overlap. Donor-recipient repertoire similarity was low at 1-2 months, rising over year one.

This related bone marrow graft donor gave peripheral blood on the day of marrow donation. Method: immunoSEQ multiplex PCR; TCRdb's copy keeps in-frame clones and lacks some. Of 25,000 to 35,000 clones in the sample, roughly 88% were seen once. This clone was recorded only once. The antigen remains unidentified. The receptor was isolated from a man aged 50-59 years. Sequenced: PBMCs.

CDR3 residues: CASSHVSGGHIVQFF. Here the CDR3 DNA reads TGTGCCAGCAGCCACGTCTCGGGGGGACACATTGTTCAGTTCTTC. This sequence joins TRBV7-9 and TRBJ2-1; D perhaps matches TRBD2 (7 bases). V shed 5 bases and J shed 13 bases, with 24 bases lying between them. From germline, CDR1 is SEHNR and CDR2 FQNEAQ (reference sequence). The CDR3 totals 15 residues.